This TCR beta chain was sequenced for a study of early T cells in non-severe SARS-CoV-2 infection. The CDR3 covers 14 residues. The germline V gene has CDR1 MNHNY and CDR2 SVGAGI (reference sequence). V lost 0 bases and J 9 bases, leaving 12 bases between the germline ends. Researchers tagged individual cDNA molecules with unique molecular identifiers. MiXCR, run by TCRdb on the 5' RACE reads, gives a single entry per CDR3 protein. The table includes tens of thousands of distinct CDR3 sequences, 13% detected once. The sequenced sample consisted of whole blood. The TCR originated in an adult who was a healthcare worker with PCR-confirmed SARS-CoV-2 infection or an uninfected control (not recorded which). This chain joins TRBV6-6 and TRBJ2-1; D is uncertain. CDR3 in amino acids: CASSYSRAGSEQFF. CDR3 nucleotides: TGTGCCAGCAGTTACTCCCGAGCAGGAAGTGAGCAGTTCTTC.